The text below deals with one T cell receptor beta chain. This clone was recorded a few times. What this receptor recognizes is not known. Base qualities are not recorded, but no much larger clone differs from it by a single base. For this chain, trimming is 5 bases at the V end and 3 bases at the J end, and the number of junction bases without a gene match is 3. CDR1 SGHTA and CDR2 FQGNSA are derived from the germline V gene. From the cysteine up to the phenylalanine, the CDR3 has a length of 15 residues. Here the CDR3 DNA is all that survives: 45 bases in frame from base 1. DNA from CEF-cultured naive and memory CD4+ T cells underwent immunoSEQ TCR-beta sequencing at survey level. Per the authors' processing: During preprocessing, nonproductive sequences were removed, as were CDR3s that did not start with C, did not end with F or W, or were shorter than 7 amino acids. Antigen-specific clonotypes were called with the MANAFEST web app on the basis of expansion relative to the reference and to other culture wells. To be counted as positive, a clone had to show significant expansion compared with the reference culture, at an FDR below 0.05, in 2 of 3 replicate wells. Positive clones also required significant expansion versus all other tandem wells and an odds ratio above 5. Cultured and uncultured naive and memory CD4+ repertoires were searched for previously identified spike- and CEF-reactive CDR3s. CDR3 homology was measured as pairwise Levenshtein distance, computed with the stringdist R package after trimming three terminal residues from each end. TCRdb's version of the immuneACCESS table is confined to in-frame rearrangements and falls short of the full clone set. An unresolved V gene accounts for under half of the shortfall where checked; the remainder is of unknown origin. V and J calls and clone size are as listed in that table; D and trimming were resolved from the DNA. A total of tens of thousands of clones appear in this sample, over 75% of them only once. The ten biggest clones cover 1% to 1.5% of the sample.

To separate naive from memory CD4+ T cells, cryopreserved PBMCs first underwent CD4 enrichment and then EasySep naive CD4+ T cell enrichment. For around ten days, roughly 100,000 sorted naive or memory CD4+ T cells were cultured together with CEF peptides and T cell-depleted PBMCs at a 1:1 ratio. In general, every peptide culture condition was set up in three replicate wells. Ficoll-Paque PLUS gradient centrifugation was used to isolate PBMCs from either whole blood or leukapheresis product. PBMCs were either used fresh in the expansion assay or cryopreserved at -140 degrees C. The QIAamp Micro DNA Kit was used to extract genomic DNA from the CD4+ T cells. These data belong to a study of CD4 T cells in relation to SARS-CoV-2 and coronaviruses (dated by TCRdb to the early 2020s). At the level of the whole study: In the ViraFEST assay, PBMCs were cultured with antigen for roughly ten days, after which TCR beta CDR3s were sequenced to identify antigen-specific clonal expansions. The full convalescent cohort of about a dozen patients had a median age of around 38 years, ranging from roughly 21 to 75 years. The roughly twelve convalescent patients included 8 males and 4 females; two subjects were Hispanic. Patient-derived lymphoblastoid cell lines were used to map the HLA restriction of shared crossreactive spike epitopes. At the level of individual TCR clonotypes, the study evaluated whether memory CD4+ T cells crossreact between the spike proteins of SARS-CoV-2 and those of common cold coronaviruses. Samples from a few pre-COVID donors and the naive versus memory experiments were sequenced with the Adaptive Biotechnologies TCR-sequencing kit; other data were Illumina-based. A different TCR-beta assay, based on Illumina, was used to sequence expansion assays from other donors in the study.

Study-wide findings and limitations: Memory CD4+ clonotypes crossrecognizing SARS-CoV-2 and at least one common cold coronavirus spike were found in approximately 60% of donors. No donor contributed both pre-pandemic and post-infection samples, which limited tracing the source of pre-existing responses. Sequencing naive versus memory cells indicated that the assay picks up memory recall responses, not primary responses primed during culture. Significantly weaker SARS-CoV-2-driven expansion was shown by crossreactive clones than by monoreactive clones, consistent with antigenic imprinting. Small numbers of patients and of tested TCRs were a limitation of the study. Because the crossreactivity analysis focused on spike protein, crossreactivity against other viral proteins was not assessed.

The sample consisted of naive CD4+ T cells from PBMCs, cultured in vitro. Interpreted using the paper, the cell subset or site label stands for: naive CD4+ T cells isolated by negative enrichment. The TCR comes from an adult with COVID-19. In this chain, TRBV7-2 is recombined with TRBJ1-6, with TRBD1 identical over 8 junction bases. The bases are TGTGCCAGCAGCCACGGACAGGGCTATAATTCACCCCTCCACTTT. Translation gives CASSHGQGYNSPLHF.